This entry concerns a single T cell receptor (beta chain). The target antigen is unknown. This entry belongs to a study of beta chain features in type 1 diabetes. Overall study findings and caveats: There was a moderate but significant shortening of TCRB CDR3s in all four CD4+ subsets of Type 1 diabetes patients. cDNA-based sequencing might over-represent cells highly expressing TCR.

Investigators reverse transcribed all isolated RNA, so they sequenced expressed TCRB transcripts. Data came from immunoSEQ multiplex PCR; TCRdb stores just in-frame clones and leaves some out. The sample holds fewer than 45,000 clones, around 63% seen once. Trimming stripped 1 base from V and 6 bases from J, with 15 bases between. The CDR3 consists of 15 residues. This TCR came from a man aged 30-40 years with type 1 diabetes. Some clones in this sample may be carry-over from other donors' samples. Input material: Tregs from blood. This chain links TRBV23-1 with TRBJ1-2; D is unresolved. TRBV23-1 is an open reading frame, and its role is uncertain. CDR3 loop: CASSQCPTRAHGYTF. CDR3 DNA: TGCGCCAGCAGTCAATGTCCCACTAGAGCCCATGGCTACACCTTC.